This paragraph reports one T cell receptor (beta chain). Antigen unknown. The V and J ends lost 6 bases and 6 bases respectively, with 14 bases between them. CDR3 size: 14 residues. Germline V lookup: CDR1 MNHEY, CDR2 SVGAGI. The sample originates from a study of cytomegalovirus exposure and HLA in healthy donors. General study findings and limits: A later analysis reported that several of the most significant clusters appeared to be linked to common viral pathogens, among them Epstein-Barr virus.

The PCR contained 60 Vbeta and 13 Jbeta primers. Original methodology: Later analysis identified around 85 million unique TCR beta chains, 10 million to 12 million shared. Libraries were prepared by immunoSEQ multiplex PCR; TCRdb keeps only in-frame clonotypes and omits some of them. The V and J calls and clone size are taken from that table; D and trimming were inferred from the DNA. The sample contains 150,000 or so clones, approximately 80% of which appear only once. The chain employs TRBV6-5 and TRBJ2-2, with D tentatively TRBD2 (6 bases). Sequenced input: PBMCs. The TCR comes from a young woman in good health and CMV-seropositive. The CDR3 loop reads CASSRPGAPGELFF. Here the CDR3 DNA reads TGTGCCAGCAGCCGGCCGGGAGCTCCCGGGGAGCTGTTTTTT.